This entry describes one T cell receptor beta chain. Its antigen is unidentified. The data belong to a study of OX40 agonist ivuxolimab in advanced cancers. Study-level information: The dose-escalation cohort had hepatocellular carcinoma, melanoma, renal cell or head and neck cancer.

Trimming pared 4 bases from V and 6 bases from J, leaving 21 bases between. This CDR3 spans 16 amino acids. Germline V CDR1 and CDR2: SGHDT, YYEEEE. Sequenced by immunoSEQ multiplex PCR; TCRdb stores in-frame clones only, minus some. The sample includes 78,000 or so clones, almost 95% of them seen just once. The study, taken as a whole, reports: Among the lowest levels of clonal expansion were found in partial responders at 0.1-3.0 mg/kg. Circulating CD4+ and CD8+ T cells showed clonal expansion by week 6 at 0.1 to 3.0 mg/kg. Expanded clones were, on average, more numerous in CD8+ T cells than in CD4+.

The V and J genes are TRBV5-6 and TRBJ2-3, with D perhaps matching TRBD1 (6 bases). The TCR originated in an adult with an advanced solid tumor such as melanoma, head and neck, liver or kidney cancer. The sample here was CD4+ or CD8+ T cells sorted from blood, taken in a trial of the OX40 agonist ivuxolimab. CDR3 in amino acids: CASSPDQGHGADTQYF. The CDR3 DNA follows: TGTGCCAGCAGCCCTGACCAGGGACACGGGGCGGATACGCAGTATTTT.